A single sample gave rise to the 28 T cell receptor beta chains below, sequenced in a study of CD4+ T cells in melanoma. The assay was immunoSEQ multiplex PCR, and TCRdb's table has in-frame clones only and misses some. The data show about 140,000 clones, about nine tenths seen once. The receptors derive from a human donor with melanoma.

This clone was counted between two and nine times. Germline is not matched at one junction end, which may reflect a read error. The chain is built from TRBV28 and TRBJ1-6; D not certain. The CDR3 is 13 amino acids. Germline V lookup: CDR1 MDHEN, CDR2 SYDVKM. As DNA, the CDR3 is TGTGCCAGCAGTCGCTCCGATAATTCACCCCTCCACTTT. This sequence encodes CASSRSDNSPLHF.

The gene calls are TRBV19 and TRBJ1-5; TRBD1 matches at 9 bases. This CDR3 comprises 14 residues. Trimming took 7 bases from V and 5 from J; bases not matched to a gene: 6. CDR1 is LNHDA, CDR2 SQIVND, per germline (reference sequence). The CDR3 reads CASKGQGDYQPQHF. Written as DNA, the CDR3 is TGTGCCAGTAAGGGACAGGGAGACTATCAGCCCCAGCATTTT.

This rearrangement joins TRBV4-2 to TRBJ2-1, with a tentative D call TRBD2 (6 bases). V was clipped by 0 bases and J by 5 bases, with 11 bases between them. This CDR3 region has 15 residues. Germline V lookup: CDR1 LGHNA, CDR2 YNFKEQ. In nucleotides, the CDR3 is TGTGCCAGCAGCCAAGAAAGACTAGGGCACAATGAGCAGTTCTTC. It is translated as CASSQERLGHNEQFF.

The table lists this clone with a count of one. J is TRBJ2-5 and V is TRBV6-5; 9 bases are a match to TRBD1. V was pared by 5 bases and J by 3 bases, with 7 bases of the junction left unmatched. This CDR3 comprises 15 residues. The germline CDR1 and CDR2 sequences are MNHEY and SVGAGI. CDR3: CASSHGTGREETQYF. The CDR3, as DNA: TGTGCCAGCAGTCACGGGACAGGGAGAGAAGAGACCCAGTACTTC.

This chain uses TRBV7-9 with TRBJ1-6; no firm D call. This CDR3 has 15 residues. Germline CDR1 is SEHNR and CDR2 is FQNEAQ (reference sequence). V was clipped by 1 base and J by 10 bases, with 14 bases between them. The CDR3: CASSLVPGSASPLHF. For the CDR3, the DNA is TGTGCCAGCAGCTTAGTACCGGGAAGTGCCTCACCCCTCCACTTT.

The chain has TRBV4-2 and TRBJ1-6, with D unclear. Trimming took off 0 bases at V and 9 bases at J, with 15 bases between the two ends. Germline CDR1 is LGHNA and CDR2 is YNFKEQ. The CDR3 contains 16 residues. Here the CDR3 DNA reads TGTGCCAGCAGCCAAGATCAGTTGGGTGGCGGTTCACCCCTCCACTTT. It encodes CASSQDQLGGGSPLHF.

The CDR3 reads CASSLPQGNTGELFF. DNA for the CDR3: TGCGCCAGCAGCTTGCCCCAGGGGAACACCGGGGAGCTGTTTTTT. This chain links TRBV5-1 with TRBJ2-2; D is perhaps TRBD1 (5 bases). The CDR3 is made up of 15 amino acids. The V end was cut by 1 base, the J end by 1 base, with 8 bases between. Germline-derived CDR1 and CDR2 are SGHRS and YFSETQ. Drawing the rest from reference TRBV5-1 and TRBJ2-2, the complete variable domain is KAGVTQTPRYLIKTRGQQVTLSCSPISGHRSVSWYQQTPGQGLQFLFEYFSETQRNKGNFPGRFSGRQFSNSRSEMNVSTLELGDSALYLCASSLPQGNTGELFFGEGSRLTVL.

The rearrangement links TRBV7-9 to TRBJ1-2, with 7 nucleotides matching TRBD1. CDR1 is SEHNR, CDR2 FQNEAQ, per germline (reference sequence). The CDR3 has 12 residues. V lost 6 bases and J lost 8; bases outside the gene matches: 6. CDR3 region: CASSTTGKGYTF. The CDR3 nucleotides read TGTGCCAGCAGTACGACAGGGAAGGGCTACACCTTC.

In nucleotides, the CDR3 is TGTGCCAGCAGCCCGGACGTAAACTATGGCTACACCTTC. It is translated as CASSPDVNYGYTF. V and J are TRBV7-2 and TRBJ1-2; D is unresolved. Trimming left V 5 bases short and J 2 bases short, with 9 bases between. The CDR3 runs to 13 residues. The germline V gene encodes CDR1 SGHTA and CDR2 FQGNSA. The entire variable domain, with the rest obtained from reference TRBV7-2 and TRBJ1-2, is as follows: GAGVSQSPSNKVTEKGKDVELRCDPISGHTALYWYRQSLGQGLEFLIYFQGNSAPDKSGLPSDRFSAERTGGSVSTLTIQRTQQEDSAVYLCASSPDVNYGYTFGSGTRLTVV.

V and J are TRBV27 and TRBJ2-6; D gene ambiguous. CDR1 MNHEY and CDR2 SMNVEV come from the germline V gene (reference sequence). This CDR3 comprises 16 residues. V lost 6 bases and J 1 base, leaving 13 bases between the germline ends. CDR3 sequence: CASRTLQTSGANVLTF. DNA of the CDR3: TGTGCCAGCAGGACGCTCCAGACTTCTGGGGCCAACGTCCTGACTTTC.

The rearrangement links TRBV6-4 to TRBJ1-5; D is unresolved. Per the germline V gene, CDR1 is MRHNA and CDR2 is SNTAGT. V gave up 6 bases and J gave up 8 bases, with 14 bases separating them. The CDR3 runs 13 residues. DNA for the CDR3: TGTGCCAGCAGCCCGGATGGTGGGGAGCCCCAGCATTTT. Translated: CASSPDGGEPQHF.

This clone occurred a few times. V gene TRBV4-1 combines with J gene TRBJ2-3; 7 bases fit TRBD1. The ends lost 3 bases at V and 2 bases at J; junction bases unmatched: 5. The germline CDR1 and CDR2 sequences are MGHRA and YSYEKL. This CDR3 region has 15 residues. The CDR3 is CASSHSGTDTDTQYF. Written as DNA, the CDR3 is TGCGCCAGCAGCCATTCCGGGACAGACACAGATACGCAGTATTTT.

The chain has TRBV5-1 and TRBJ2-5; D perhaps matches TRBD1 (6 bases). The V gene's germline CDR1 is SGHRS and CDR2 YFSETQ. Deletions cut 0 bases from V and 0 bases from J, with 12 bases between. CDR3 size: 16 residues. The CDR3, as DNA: TGCGCCAGCAGCTTGGGGCCGAACAGGGACCAAGAGACCCAGTACTTC. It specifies CASSLGPNRDQETQYF.

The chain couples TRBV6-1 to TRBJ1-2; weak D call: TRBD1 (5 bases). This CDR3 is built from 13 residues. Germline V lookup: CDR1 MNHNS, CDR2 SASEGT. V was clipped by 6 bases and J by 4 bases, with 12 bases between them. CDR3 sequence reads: CASSGEGLYGYTF. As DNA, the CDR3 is TGTGCCAGCAGCGGGGAGGGACTCTATGGCTACACCTTC.

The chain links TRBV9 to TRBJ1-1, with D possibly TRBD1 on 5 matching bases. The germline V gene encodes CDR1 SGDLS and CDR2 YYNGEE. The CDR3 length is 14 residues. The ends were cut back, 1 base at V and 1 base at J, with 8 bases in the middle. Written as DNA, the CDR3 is TGTGCCAGCAGCGTACGGGGGGAGAACACTGAAGCTTTCTTT. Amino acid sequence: CASSVRGENTEAFF. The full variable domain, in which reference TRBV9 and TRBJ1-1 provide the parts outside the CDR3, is DSGVTQTPKHLITATGQRVTLRCSPRSGDLSVYWYQQSLDQGLQFLIQYYNGEERAKGNILERFSAQQFPDLHSELNLSSLELGDSALYFCASSVRGENTEAFFGQGTRLTVV.

CDR3 sequence (DNA): TGTGCCAGCAGTCTTAGCGGGGGCTACGAGCAGTACTTC. This encodes CASSLSGGYEQYF. This chain connects TRBV2 to TRBJ2-7; 9 bases map to TRBD2. The V segment lost 5 bases and the J segment 3 bases; nucleotides outside the gene matches: 2. CDR3 length equals 13 residues. Germline V gene data show CDR1 as SNHLY and CDR2 as FYNNEI.

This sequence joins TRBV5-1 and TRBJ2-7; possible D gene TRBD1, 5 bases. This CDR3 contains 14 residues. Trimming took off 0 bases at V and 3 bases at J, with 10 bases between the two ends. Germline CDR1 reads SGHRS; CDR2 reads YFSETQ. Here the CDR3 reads CASSLADRIYEQYF. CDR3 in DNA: TGCGCCAGCAGCTTGGCCGACAGAATCTACGAGCAGTACTTC.

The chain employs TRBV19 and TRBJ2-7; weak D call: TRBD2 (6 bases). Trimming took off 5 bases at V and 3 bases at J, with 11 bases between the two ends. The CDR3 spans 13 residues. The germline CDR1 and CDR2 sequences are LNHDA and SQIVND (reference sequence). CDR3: CASSRRGFYEQYF. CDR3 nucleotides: TGTGCCAGTAGTCGCCGGGGGTTCTACGAGCAGTACTTC.

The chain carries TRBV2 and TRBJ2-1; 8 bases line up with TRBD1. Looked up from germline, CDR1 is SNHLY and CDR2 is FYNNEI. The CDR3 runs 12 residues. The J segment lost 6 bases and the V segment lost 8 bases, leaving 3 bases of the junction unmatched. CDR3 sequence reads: CASDRGGNEQFF. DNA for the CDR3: TGTGCCAGCGACAGGGGAGGCAATGAGCAGTTCTTC. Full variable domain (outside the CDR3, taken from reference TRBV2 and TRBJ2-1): EPEVTQTPSHQVTQMGQEVILRCVPISNHLYFYWYRQILGQKVEFLVSFYNNEISEKSEIFDDQFSVERPDGSNFTLKIRSTKLEDSAMYFCASDRGGNEQFFGPGTRLTVL.

CDR3 nucleotides: TGTGCCAGCAGCTTATTCGGCGGGGGAGGACGAGAGAGCTCAGCTTTCTTT. Its translation: CASSLFGGGGRESSAFF. This chain uses TRBV5-5 with TRBJ1-1, with D possibly matching TRBD1 (5 bases). Deletions cut 2 bases from V and 10 bases from J, with 27 bases between. The CDR3 extends over 17 amino acids. CDR1 and CDR2 (germline): SGHKS, YYEKEE (reference sequence).

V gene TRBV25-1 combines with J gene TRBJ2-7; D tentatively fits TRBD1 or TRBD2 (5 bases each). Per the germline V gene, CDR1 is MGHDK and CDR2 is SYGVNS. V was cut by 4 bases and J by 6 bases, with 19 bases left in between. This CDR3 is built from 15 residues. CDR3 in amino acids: CASSAAGSGLGEQYF. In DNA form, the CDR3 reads TGTGCCAGCAGTGCTGCGGGCTCAGGGCTTGGCGAGCAGTACTTC.

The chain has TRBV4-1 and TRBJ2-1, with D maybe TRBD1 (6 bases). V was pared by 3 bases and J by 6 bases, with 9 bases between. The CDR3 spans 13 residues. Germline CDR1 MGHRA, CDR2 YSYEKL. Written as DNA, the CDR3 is TGCGCCAGCAGCCATCAGGGGACCAATGAGCAGTTCTTC. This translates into CASSHQGTNEQFF.

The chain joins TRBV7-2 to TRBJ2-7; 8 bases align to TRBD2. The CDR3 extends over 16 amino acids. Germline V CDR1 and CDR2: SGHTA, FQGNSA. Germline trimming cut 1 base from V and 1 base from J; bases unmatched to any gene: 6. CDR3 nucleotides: TGTGCCAGCAGCTTAGGGGGCGGGGGGCCTTCCTACGAGCAGTACTTC. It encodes CASSLGGGGPSYEQYF.

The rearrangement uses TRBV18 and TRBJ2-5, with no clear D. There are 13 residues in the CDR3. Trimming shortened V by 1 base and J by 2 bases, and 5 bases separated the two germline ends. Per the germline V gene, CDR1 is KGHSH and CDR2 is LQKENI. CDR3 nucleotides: TGTGCCAGCTCACCACTCGATCAAGAGACCCAGTACTTC. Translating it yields CASSPLDQETQYF.

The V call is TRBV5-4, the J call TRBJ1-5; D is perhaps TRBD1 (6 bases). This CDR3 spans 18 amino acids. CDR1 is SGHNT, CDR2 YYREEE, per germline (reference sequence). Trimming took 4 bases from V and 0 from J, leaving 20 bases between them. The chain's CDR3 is CASSPPPRTVNSNQPQHF. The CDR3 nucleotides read TGTGCCAGCAGCCCACCACCCCGGACAGTTAATAGCAATCAGCCCCAGCATTTT.

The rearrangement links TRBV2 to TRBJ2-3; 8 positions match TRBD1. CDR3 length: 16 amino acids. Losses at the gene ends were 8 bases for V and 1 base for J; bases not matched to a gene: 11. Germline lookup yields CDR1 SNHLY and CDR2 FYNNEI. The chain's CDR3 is CASPPVAQGGTDTQYF. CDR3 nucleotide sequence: TGTGCCAGCCCCCCCGTGGCACAGGGGGGCACAGATACGCAGTATTTT.

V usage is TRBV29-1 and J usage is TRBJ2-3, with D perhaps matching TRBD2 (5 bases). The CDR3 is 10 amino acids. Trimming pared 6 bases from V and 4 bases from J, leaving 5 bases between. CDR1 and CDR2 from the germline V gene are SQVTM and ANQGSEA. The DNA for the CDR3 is TGCAGCGTCGGGGCAGATACGCAGTATTTT. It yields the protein CSVGADTQYF.

As DNA, the CDR3 is TGTGCCTGGAGTCGTACCCCTTACACTGAAGCTTTCTTT. This sequence encodes CAWSRTPYTEAFF. The rearrangement joins TRBV30 to TRBJ1-1; D is uncertain. The ends were cut back, 2 bases at V and 3 bases at J, with 10 bases in the middle. This CDR3 region has 13 residues. Germline values: CDR1 GTSNPN, CDR2 SVGIG (reference sequence).